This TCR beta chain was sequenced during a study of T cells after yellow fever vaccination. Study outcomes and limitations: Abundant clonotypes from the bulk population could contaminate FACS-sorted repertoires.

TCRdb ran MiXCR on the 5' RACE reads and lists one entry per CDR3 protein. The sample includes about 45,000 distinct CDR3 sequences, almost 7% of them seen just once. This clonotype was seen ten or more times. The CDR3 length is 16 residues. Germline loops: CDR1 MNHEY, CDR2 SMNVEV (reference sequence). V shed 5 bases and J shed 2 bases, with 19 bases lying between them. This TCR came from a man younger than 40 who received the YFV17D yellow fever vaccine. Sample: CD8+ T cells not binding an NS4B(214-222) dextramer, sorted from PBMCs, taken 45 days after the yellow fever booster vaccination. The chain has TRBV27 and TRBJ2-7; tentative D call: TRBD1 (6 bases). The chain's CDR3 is CASSRSTGSITYEQYF. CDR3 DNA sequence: TGTGCCAGCAGTCGTTCCACAGGGTCGATAACCTACGAGCAGTACTTC.